These 22 T cell receptor beta chains came from one sample sequenced in a study of early T cells in non-severe SARS-CoV-2 infection (dated by TCRdb to about 2021). Libraries were built with 5' RACE. Sequencing took place on a NextSeq 500. The public sequencing data were trimmed at Q25 with fastp and processed into clonotypes with MiXCR by TCRdb, which kept only in-frame beta chains. Identical CDR3 proteins give one entry, which carries the most common genes and DNA. The sample profile shows 60,000 to 70,000 distinct CDR3 sequences; around 4.9% of them were found once. Clones ranked in the top ten supply 4.9% of the sample. Sequenced: whole blood. The source of these receptors is an adult who was a healthcare worker with PCR-confirmed SARS-CoV-2 infection or an uninfected control (not recorded which).

This clonotype was counted many times. The V gene is TRBV2, the J gene TRBJ2-2, with D hard to call. Germline values: CDR1 SNHLY, CDR2 FYNNEI. This CDR3 contains 12 residues. V was clipped by 1 base and J by 7 bases, with 4 bases between them. The CDR3 nucleotides read TGTGCCAGCAGTGAAGGTGTCGGGGAGCTGTTTTTT. This codes for CASSEGVGELFF.

At least ten counts were recorded for this clonotype. The chain uses TRBV6-1 and TRBJ2-2; no definite D call. Germline V gene sequence: CDR1 MNHNS, CDR2 SASEGT. Trimming shortened V by 6 bases and J by 5 bases, and 10 bases separated the two germline ends. CDR3 length: 13 residues. This CDR3 reads CASRRSGTGELFF. In DNA, the CDR3 is TGTGCCAGCAGGAGAAGTGGAACCGGGGAGCTGTTTTTT.

This clonotype was seen a few times. The rearrangement links TRBV2 to TRBJ2-1; maybe TRBD1 (5 bases). Germline CDR1 reads SNHLY; CDR2 reads FYNNEI. CDR3 size: 12 residues. Trimming removed 4 bases from V and 6 bases from J, with 7 bases in between. The CDR3 DNA follows: TGTGCCAGCAGTGGACAGTTCAATGAGCAGTTCTTC. The encoded protein is CASSGQFNEQFF.

This clonotype occurred many times. The chain joins TRBV10-1 to TRBJ1-1; D gene ambiguous. In germline, CDR1 is WNHNN, CDR2 SYGVQD (reference sequence). The CDR3 totals 13 residues. The V and J ends lost 2 bases and 1 base respectively, with 5 bases between them. CDR3 DNA sequence: TGCGCCAGCAGTGAGCCCAGGAACACTGAAGCTTTCTTT. Translated: CASSEPRNTEAFF.

This clonotype has ten or more counts. The genes are TRBV4-2 and TRBJ2-3, with D unresolved. Germline-derived CDR1 and CDR2 are LGHNA and YNFKEQ. CDR3 length equals 14 residues. The V end was cut by 0 bases, the J end by 4 bases, with 8 bases between. Here the CDR3 reads CASSQELLPDTQYF. CDR3 DNA: TGTGCCAGCAGCCAAGAACTACTACCAGATACGCAGTATTTT.

This rearrangement joins TRBV7-9 to TRBJ2-5, with a weak D call TRBD1 (6 bases). Trimming cost V 7 bases and J 4 bases, with 19 bases left between them. CDR3 length: 15 amino acids. Germline CDR1 is SEHNR and CDR2 is FQNEAQ (reference sequence). Here the CDR3 DNA reads TGTGCCAGCAACGGCAAAAACAGGGACCGAGAGACCCAGTACTTC. It encodes CASNGKNRDRETQYF. The entire variable domain, with the rest obtained from reference TRBV7-9 and TRBJ2-5, is as follows: DTGVSQNPRHKITKRGQNVTFRCDPISEHNRLYWYRQTLGQGPEFLTYFQNEAQLEKSRLLSDRFSAERPKGSFSTLEIQRTEQGDSAMYLCASNGKNRDRETQYFGPGTRLLVL.

This clonotype was counted many times. The chain couples TRBV7-9 to TRBJ2-2, with D perhaps TRBD1 (6 bases). The germline gives CDR1 SEHNR, CDR2 FQNEAQ (reference sequence). V lost 7 bases to trimming and J lost 2 bases, with 20 bases between them. The length of the CDR3 is 17 residues. CDR3 region: CASTKYRDGYNTGELFF. CDR3 coding DNA: TGTGCCAGCACCAAATACAGGGATGGCTACAACACCGGGGAGCTGTTTTTT.

Ten or more counts support this clonotype. V is TRBV7-2 and J is TRBJ2-1; 7 bases align to TRBD1. Losses at the gene ends were 3 bases for V and 6 bases for J; bases not matched to a gene: 8. The germline V gene has CDR1 SGHTA and CDR2 FQGNSA. CDR3 length: 15 amino acids. CDR3 in amino acids: CASSFSQGTPNEQFF. CDR3 sequence (DNA): TGTGCCAGCAGCTTTTCACAGGGGACCCCCAATGAGCAGTTCTTC. Full variable domain (rest looked up from reference TRBV7-2 and TRBJ2-1): GAGVSQSPSNKVTEKGKDVELRCDPISGHTALYWYRQSLGQGLEFLIYFQGNSAPDKSGLPSDRFSAERTGGSVSTLTIQRTQQEDSAVYLCASSFSQGTPNEQFFGPGTRLTVL.

This clonotype was seen ten or more times. This rearrangement joins TRBV20-1 to TRBJ1-1; TRBD1 agrees at 7 bases. From germline, CDR1 is DFQATT and CDR2 SNEGSKA (reference sequence). The junction had 7 bases not matched to a gene; V was cut back by 1 base and J by 2 bases. This CDR3 region has 15 residues. DNA of the CDR3: TGCAGTGCTAGAGGGAGAGGACAGGTAAACACTGAAGCTTTCTTT. Its translation: CSARGRGQVNTEAFF.

This clonotype was recorded at least ten times. V and J are TRBV29-1 and TRBJ1-1; no clear D. Trimming took 2 bases from V and 1 from J, leaving 11 bases between them. CDR1 and CDR2 (germline): SQVTM, ANQGSEA. The CDR3 is made up of 14 amino acids. The CDR3 DNA reads TGCAGCGTTGAATTGGTGGGCTCGAACACTGAAGCTTTCTTT. Protein: CSVELVGSNTEAFF. Complete variable domain (other parts from reference TRBV29-1 and TRBJ1-1): SAVISQKPSRDICQRGTSLTIQCQVDSQVTMMFWYRQQPGQSLTLIATANQGSEATYESGFVIDKFPISRPNLTFSTLTVSNMSPEDSSIYLCSVELVGSNTEAFFGQGTRLTVV.

Many counts were recorded for this clonotype. This chain connects TRBV6-5 to TRBJ2-1, with D tentatively TRBD1 (6 bases). V lost 1 base and J 10 bases, leaving 17 bases between the germline ends. The CDR3 contains 15 residues. Per germline, CDR1 MNHEY and CDR2 SVGAGI. Here the CDR3 reads CASSYYRGSPGEQFF. CDR3 nucleotides: TGTGCCAGCAGTTACTATAGGGGGTCCCCGGGGGAGCAGTTCTTC.

This clonotype appeared many times. This chain connects TRBV19 to TRBJ2-2, with D unresolved. CDR3 length equals 15 residues. Trimming removed 9 bases at V and 2 bases at J, with 16 bases between. Germline V gene sequence: CDR1 LNHDA, CDR2 SQIVND (reference sequence). CDR3 in amino acids: CASRDGHTNTGELFF. For the CDR3, the DNA is TGTGCCAGCCGTGACGGCCACACAAACACCGGGGAGCTGTTTTTT.

The chain links TRBV7-8 to TRBJ2-3, with 7 bases that match TRBD2. The ends lost 5 bases at V and 4 bases at J; junction bases unmatched: 3. Per the germline V gene, CDR1 is SGHVS and CDR2 is FQNEAQ. This CDR3 region has 13 residues. The CDR3: CASSAGDSDTQYF. The DNA of the CDR3 is TGTGCCAGCAGCGCGGGGGATTCAGATACGCAGTATTTT.

Comment on this clonotype: A much larger clone sits a single nucleotide away, making a read error possible. The rearrangement links TRBV10-2 to TRBJ2-2, with 10 bases identical to TRBD2. The germline CDR1 and CDR2 sequences are WSHSY and SAAADI. This CDR3 comprises 18 residues. The CDR3 DNA reads as TGCGCCAGCAGTGAGTCTCTAGGACTAGCGGAGAACACCGGGGAGCCGTTTTTT. It translates to CASSESLGLAENTGEPFF.

This rearrangement joins TRBV7-8 to TRBJ2-7; D unclear. This CDR3 contains 13 residues. V was trimmed by 1 base and J by 7 bases, leaving 11 bases between them. Germline CDR1 and CDR2: SGHVS and FQNEAQ. CDR3 region: CASSLGPPWEQYF. In DNA form, the CDR3 reads TGTGCCAGCAGCTTAGGGCCCCCTTGGGAGCAGTACTTC.

This clonotype showed up many times. Here the CDR3 DNA reads TGTGCCAGTAGTATAGCACAGGCGTCCTACGAGCAGTACTTC. The encoded protein is CASSIAQASYEQYF. The chain uses TRBV19 and TRBJ2-7, with D possibly TRBD1 on 5 matching bases. The CDR3 covers 14 residues. CDR1 LNHDA and CDR2 SQIVND come from the germline V gene (reference sequence). V shed 1 base and J shed 1 base, with 8 bases lying between them.

Ten or more counts support this clonotype. The chain employs TRBV30 and TRBJ2-6; D gene unclear. The CDR3 has 13 amino acids. Looked up from germline, CDR1 is GTSNPN and CDR2 is SVGIG (reference sequence). V shed 4 bases and J shed 4 bases, with 8 bases lying between them. The CDR3 DNA reads as TGTGCCTGGACAGGAAGGGGGGCCAACGTCCTGACTTTC. This gives the protein CAWTGRGANVLTF.

Many counts were recorded for this clonotype. V gene TRBV29-1 combines with J gene TRBJ1-2; D perhaps matches TRBD1 (6 bases). This CDR3 has 11 residues. Trimming shortened V by 7 bases and J by 5 bases, and 11 bases separated the two germline ends. The germline V gene encodes CDR1 SQVTM and CDR2 ANQGSEA. The CDR3 here is CSGTGLYGYTF. The CDR3 DNA reads as TGCAGCGGCACAGGGCTTTATGGCTACACCTTC.

This clonotype has only a few counts. V usage is TRBV15 and J usage is TRBJ2-1; 15 bases line up with TRBD2. The V and J ends lost 0 bases and 6 bases, in that order; junction bases with no gene match: 12. CDR3 length: 20 amino acids. Germline V lookup: CDR1 LNHNV, CDR2 YYDKDF (reference sequence). The CDR3 bases are TGTGCCACCAGCAGAGATCAAGCAGGGACTAGCGGGAGGTCGTCCAATGAGCAGTTCTTC. The encoded protein is CATSRDQAGTSGRSSNEQFF.

This clonotype appeared many times. V and J are TRBV7-2 and TRBJ2-7; D is undetermined. Germline V CDR1 and CDR2: SGHTA, FQGNSA. V was clipped by 5 bases and J by 5 bases, with 16 bases between them. This CDR3 contains 14 residues. DNA of the CDR3: TGTGCCAGCAGCCTCCGGGCCTTTCGGCACGAGCAGTACTTC. It yields the protein CASSLRAFRHEQYF.

This clonotype was seen ten or more times. This rearrangement joins TRBV7-3 to TRBJ2-2; TRBD1 aligns across 9 bases. In germline, CDR1 is SGHTA, CDR2 FQGTGA. The CDR3 runs to 14 residues. V lost 6 bases and J lost 7; bases outside the gene matches: 6. DNA for the CDR3: TGTGCCAGCAGATTGGGACAGGGTTACGGGGAGCTGTTTTTT. It translates to CASRLGQGYGELFF.

This clonotype has at least ten counts. V is TRBV12-3 or TRBV12-4 and J is TRBJ2-7; TRBD1 aligns across 8 bases. This CDR3 is 16 amino acids long. The ends lost 4 bases at V and 2 bases at J; junction bases unmatched: 10. The CDR3 nucleotides are TGTGCCAGCAGTTGGTTCCAGGGGGCCTCGACCTACGAGCAGTACTTC. Protein: CASSWFQGASTYEQYF.